This TCR beta chain was recovered during a study of T cell repertoires in cytomegalovirus infection (dated by TCRdb to the late 2010s). Study-level background: Alongside well-studied HLA-B-restricted epitopes, the peptide stimulations were aimed at recently identified HLA-C-restricted CMV epitopes, whose presentation resists viral immunomodulation. Because public TCR beta signatures pointed to carriage of CMV infection together with the matching HLA type, the HLA type of each donor mattered for the analysis. General findings and caveats noted by the study authors: The ex vivo response was dominated by HLA-C-restricted CMV-specific TCR beta clonotypes, which also provided the single most frequent clonotype in two of eight donors. Carriers of CMV infection plus the relevant HLA type were discriminated by the cumulative frequency of public TCR beta family members in the study cohort and in an independent roughly 400-donor cohort.

Worth noting for this clonotype: Its target antigen remains unknown. No per-base quality is available; no much larger clone lies one base away.

The CDR3 spans 14 residues, from the cysteine through the phenylalanine. Left in the record is the CDR3 DNA by itself, 42 bases read in frame from the first base. CDR1 WSHSY and CDR2 SAAADI are derived from the germline V gene. The V end loses 7 bases and the J end loses 6 bases, and a stretch of 18 bases separates them. This sample's treatment or condition label indicates: in vitro stimulation with specific CMV peptide epitopes to enrich CMV-specific T cells. The instrument was an Illumina HiSeq 1500. TCRdb trimmed the raw reads at Q25, called clones with MiXCR and kept productive beta chains. Rows are combined by CDR3 protein, so each entry shows the most common genes and DNA. The table for this sample lists about 770,000 distinct CDR3 sequences; almost 30% of them were counted only once. The ten largest make up 13% of the sample.

This sequence was found in a human donor in good health (CMV status not recorded). Some clones in this sample may be carry-over from other donors' samples. This specimen consisted of cultured CD8+ T cells from PBMCs, obtained from culture after CMV antigen stimulation. The chain joins TRBV10-2 to TRBJ1-1, and perhaps TRBD1 as D gene, on 6 matching bases. The CDR3 loop reads CASTQLFQGPEAFF. The bases are TGCGCCAGCACCCAGCTTTTTCAGGGGCCTGAAGCTTTCTTT.